This T cell receptor (beta chain) derives from a study of cytomegalovirus exposure and HLA in healthy donors. The CDR3 covers 14 residues. Germline CDR1 reads MDHEN; CDR2 reads SYDVKM. The V and J ends lost 2 bases and 2 bases respectively, with 9 bases between them. PCR used 60 Vbeta primers and 13 Jbeta primers. The protocol was immunoSEQ multiplex PCR, while the TCRdb copy is restricted to in-frame clones and leaves out a portion. The repertoire consists of 110,000 or so clones, with around 76% occurring once and the leading ten covering roughly a sixth. J is TRBJ2-5 and V is TRBV28, with D possibly TRBD2 on 6 matching bases. Sequenced input: PBMCs. The source is a man aged 50 or older in good health and CMV-seropositive. The CDR3 nucleotides are TGTGCCAGCAGTTTAGTAGCGGTTCAAGAGACCCAGTACTTC. Encoded protein: CASSLVAVQETQYF.